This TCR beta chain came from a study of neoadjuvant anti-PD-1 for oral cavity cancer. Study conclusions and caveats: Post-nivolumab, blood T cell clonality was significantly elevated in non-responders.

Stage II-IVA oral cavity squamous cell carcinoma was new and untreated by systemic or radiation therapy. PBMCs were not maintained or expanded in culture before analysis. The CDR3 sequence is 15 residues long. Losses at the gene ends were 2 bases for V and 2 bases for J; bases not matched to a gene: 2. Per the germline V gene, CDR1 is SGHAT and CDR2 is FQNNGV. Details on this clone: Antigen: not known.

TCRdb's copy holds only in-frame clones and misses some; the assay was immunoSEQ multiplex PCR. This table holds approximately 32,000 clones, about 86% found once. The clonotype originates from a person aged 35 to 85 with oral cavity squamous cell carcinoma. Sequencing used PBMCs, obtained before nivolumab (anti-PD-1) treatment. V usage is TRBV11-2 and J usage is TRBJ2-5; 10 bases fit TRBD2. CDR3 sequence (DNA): TGTGCCAGCAGCTTAACAGCGGGGGGGCAAGAGACCCAGTACTTC. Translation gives CASSLTAGGQETQYF.